Listed below are T cell receptor beta chains from one sample, sequenced in a study of blood T cell repertoires in COVID-19. Clones were read by immunoSEQ multiplex PCR, and TCRdb kept only the in-frame ones, dropping some. The profile shows 150,000 or so clones, roughly nine tenths of them singletons. Sequencing input: peripheral blood. These receptors came from a woman in her seventies with acute or convalescent COVID-19. The CDR3 runs from the conserved cysteine through the conserved F or W. The D gene is left open where the match is weak. A clone size is listed for some rows: how often the clone was seen (once, few, many), or a class if it is expanded.

j_gene: TRBJ1-5
len: 15
d_gene: TRBD1
abundance: NA
v_gene: TRBV19
CDR3aa: CASRNDRGLNQPQHF
CDR3nt: TGTGCCAGTAGGAATGACAGGGGGCTCAATCAGCCCCAGCATTTT

j_gene: TRBJ2-7
len: 14
d_gene: TRBD1
abundance: once
v_gene: TRBV13
CDR3aa: CATKPQGVSYEQYF
CDR3nt: TGTGCCACCAAACCTCAGGGGGTCTCCTACGAGCAGTACTTC

j_gene: TRBJ1-4
len: 12
d_gene: TRBD1
abundance: NA
v_gene: TRBV6-6
CDR3aa: CAVGDSREKLFF
CDR3nt: TGTGCCGTAGGGGACAGCAGGGAAAAACTGTTTTTT

j_gene: TRBJ1-2
len: 15
d_gene: NA
abundance: NA
v_gene: TRBV5-1
CDR3aa: CASSLAVGGNYGYTF
CDR3nt: TGCGCCAGCAGCTTGGCCGTTGGAGGCAACTATGGCTACACCTTC

j_gene: TRBJ1-1
len: 14
d_gene: TRBD1
abundance: NA
v_gene: TRBV18
CDR3aa: CASTSDRANTEAFF
CDR3nt: TGTGCCAGCACCTCCGACAGGGCGAACACTGAAGCTTTCTTT

j_gene: TRBJ1-2
len: 15
d_gene: TRBD1
abundance: NA
v_gene: TRBV19
CDR3aa: CASRPTGDINYGYTF
CDR3nt: TGTGCCAGTAGACCAACAGGGGACATTAACTATGGCTACACCTTC

j_gene: TRBJ1-1
len: 13
d_gene: NA
abundance: NA
v_gene: TRBV18
CDR3aa: CASSPLSSTEAFF
CDR3nt: TGTGCCAGCTCACCACTGAGTTCCACTGAAGCTTTCTTT

j_gene: TRBJ1-1
len: 11
d_gene: NA
abundance: NA
v_gene: TRBV18
CDR3aa: CASSPETEAFF
CDR3nt: TGTGCCAGCTCACCCGAGACTGAAGCTTTCTTT

j_gene: TRBJ1-1
len: 14
d_gene: NA
abundance: NA
v_gene: TRBV7-9
CDR3aa: CASSFSTGTAEAFF
CDR3nt: TGTGCCAGCAGCTTTTCGACAGGAACAGCTGAAGCTTTCTTT

j_gene: TRBJ1-5
len: 14
d_gene: NA
abundance: NA
v_gene: TRBV18
CDR3aa: CASSPLGGYQPQHF
CDR3nt: TGTGCCAGCTCACCATTGGGGGGGTATCAGCCCCAGCATTTT

j_gene: TRBJ1-2
len: 14
d_gene: NA
abundance: NA
v_gene: TRBV6-5
CDR3aa: CASSYSWSRGGYTF
CDR3nt: TGTGCCAGCAGTTACTCTTGGAGCCGCGGGGGCTACACCTTC

j_gene: TRBJ2-3
len: 14
d_gene: NA
abundance: NA
v_gene: TRBV6-5
CDR3aa: CASSYRRITDTQYF
CDR3nt: TGTGCCAGCAGTTATAGGAGAATCACAGATACGCAGTATTTT

j_gene: TRBJ1-4
len: 15
d_gene: NA
abundance: few
v_gene: TRBV19
CDR3aa: CASMTGSFGNEKLFF
CDR3nt: TGTGCCAGTATGACGGGGTCGTTCGGTAATGAAAAACTGTTTTTT

j_gene: TRBJ2-3
len: 15
d_gene: TRBD2
abundance: NA
v_gene: TRBV2
CDR3aa: CASTPAGEGTDTQYF
CDR3nt: TGTGCCAGCACACCAGCGGGAGAGGGAACAGATACGCAGTATTTT

j_gene: TRBJ1-2
len: 15
d_gene: TRBD1
abundance: NA
v_gene: TRBV6-5
CDR3aa: CASKTETGSVGGYTF
CDR3nt: TGTGCCAGCAAGACAGAGACAGGGTCGGTCGGTGGCTACACCTTC

j_gene: TRBJ1-5
len: 13
d_gene: NA
abundance: NA
v_gene: TRBV28
CDR3aa: CASSPDSNQPQHF
CDR3nt: TGTGCCAGCAGTCCAGATAGCAATCAGCCCCAGCATTTT

j_gene: TRBJ2-1
len: 15
d_gene: TRBD2
abundance: once
v_gene: TRBV9
CDR3aa: CASSGGGNSYNEQFF
CDR3nt: TGTGCCAGCAGCGGCGGGGGGAACTCCTACAATGAGCAGTTCTTC

j_gene: TRBJ2-1
len: 14
d_gene: NA
abundance: NA
v_gene: TRBV6-6
CDR3aa: CASSYGSSYNEQFF
CDR3nt: TGTGCCAGCAGTTACGGGAGCTCCTACAATGAGCAGTTCTTC

j_gene: TRBJ2-7
len: 15
d_gene: NA
abundance: NA
v_gene: TRBV4-1
CDR3aa: CASSLEQGKFYEQYF
CDR3nt: TGCGCCAGCAGCCTGGAACAGGGTAAATTCTACGAGCAGTACTTC

j_gene: TRBJ2-3
len: 16
d_gene: TRBD2
abundance: NA
v_gene: TRBV30
CDR3aa: CAWSRGTSGLSDTQYF
CDR3nt: TGTGCCTGGAGCCGGGGGACTAGCGGGCTGTCGGATACGCAGTATTTT

j_gene: TRBJ1-5
len: 16
d_gene: TRBD1
abundance: once
v_gene: TRBV19
CDR3aa: CASNPGQGSGNQPQHF
CDR3nt: TGTGCCAGTAATCCGGGACAGGGTTCGGGCAATCAGCCCCAGCATTTT

j_gene: TRBJ2-7
len: 16
d_gene: NA
abundance: NA
v_gene: TRBV6-2/TRBV6-3
CDR3aa: CASSYPSGMGSYEQYF
CDR3nt: TGTGCCAGCAGTTACCCCAGCGGAATGGGCTCCTACGAGCAGTACTTC

j_gene: TRBJ1-4
len: 11
d_gene: NA
abundance: NA
v_gene: TRBV2
CDR3aa: CAVRGGRELFF
CDR3nt: TGTGCCGTAAGAGGGGGTAGAGAACTGTTTTTT

j_gene: TRBJ1-2
len: 15
d_gene: NA
abundance: NA
v_gene: TRBV6-6
CDR3aa: CASSYSLVANYGYTF
CDR3nt: TGTGCCAGCAGTTACTCGCTTGTAGCTAACTATGGCTACACCTTC

j_gene: TRBJ2-7
len: 18
d_gene: NA
abundance: NA
v_gene: TRBV13
CDR3aa: CASSSLAPFSGTSSEQYF
CDR3nt: TGTGCCAGCAGCTCCCTGGCACCGTTTTCCGGGACTTCAAGCGAGCAGTACTTC

j_gene: TRBJ1-2
len: 14
d_gene: NA
abundance: NA
v_gene: TRBV7-9
CDR3aa: CASSVGGEGYGYTF
CDR3nt: TGTGCCAGCAGCGTGGGTGGGGAGGGCTATGGCTACACCTTC

j_gene: TRBJ1-2
len: 13
d_gene: TRBD1
abundance: NA
v_gene: TRBV12-3/TRBV12-4
CDR3aa: CASSPGQNYGYTF
CDR3nt: TGTGCCAGCAGCCCGGGACAGAACTATGGCTACACCTTC

j_gene: TRBJ2-5
len: 14
d_gene: TRBD2
abundance: NA
v_gene: TRBV3-1/TRBV3-2
CDR3aa: CASSLAGTEETQYF
CDR3nt: TGTGCCAGCAGCTTAGCGGGGACGGAAGAGACCCAGTACTTC

j_gene: TRBJ2-2
len: 17
d_gene: NA
abundance: NA
v_gene: TRBV7-2
CDR3aa: CASSLVPANRRTGELFF
CDR3nt: TGTGCCAGCAGCTTAGTCCCCGCAAACAGAAGGACCGGGGAGCTGTTTTTT

j_gene: TRBJ1-2
len: 14
d_gene: NA
abundance: once
v_gene: TRBV4-2
CDR3aa: CASSFEGTWYGYTF
CDR3nt: TGTGCCAGCAGTTTTGAGGGGACTTGGTATGGCTACACCTTC

j_gene: TRBJ2-3
len: 15
d_gene: NA
abundance: NA
v_gene: TRBV4-3
CDR3aa: CASSQDIASTDTQYF
CDR3nt: TGCGCCAGCAGCCAAGATATCGCGAGCACAGATACGCAGTATTTT

j_gene: TRBJ1-5
len: 13
d_gene: NA
abundance: NA
v_gene: TRBV18
CDR3aa: CASSQAGYQPQHF
CDR3nt: TGTGCCAGCTCACAAGCAGGGTATCAGCCCCAGCATTTT

j_gene: TRBJ1-1
len: 15
d_gene: TRBD1
abundance: few
v_gene: TRBV5-5
CDR3aa: CASSFRQGVNTEAFF
CDR3nt: TGTGCCAGCAGCTTCAGACAGGGGGTGAACACTGAAGCTTTCTTT

j_gene: TRBJ1-4
len: 19
d_gene: TRBD1
abundance: NA
v_gene: TRBV7-2
CDR3aa: CASSLAPFRDRSTNEKLFF
CDR3nt: TGTGCCAGCAGCTTAGCCCCCTTTCGGGACAGATCAACTAATGAAAAACTGTTTTTT

j_gene: TRBJ1-5
len: 16
d_gene: NA
abundance: NA
v_gene: TRBV27
CDR3aa: CASSLSRRQINQPQHF
CDR3nt: TGTGCCAGCAGTTTATCGAGGCGACAGATCAATCAGCCCCAGCATTTT

j_gene: TRBJ1-5
len: 13
d_gene: NA
abundance: NA
v_gene: TRBV5-6
CDR3aa: CASSLAPDQPQHF
CDR3nt: TGTGCCAGCAGCTTGGCCCCCGATCAGCCCCAGCATTTT

j_gene: TRBJ1-1
len: 14
d_gene: TRBD1
abundance: once
v_gene: TRBV19
CDR3aa: CASRVGTVNTEAFF
CDR3nt: TGTGCCAGTAGGGTGGGGACAGTTAACACTGAAGCTTTCTTT